Described below is a single T cell receptor (beta chain) sequence and its context. Its antigen is not identified. The data originate from a study of cytomegalovirus exposure and HLA in healthy donors. The study, taken as a whole, reports: Another analysis was done later, and it associated around 15,000 TCR beta sequences with HLA alleles at 0.05 false discovery rate. Beyond CMV serostatus, there was no information to go on about immune exposure.

Germline V gene sequence: CDR1 GTSNPN, CDR2 SVGIG (reference sequence). The CDR3 consists of 17 residues. The V end was cut by 0 bases, the J end by 3 bases, with 15 bases between. 13 Jbeta primers and 60 Vbeta primers were used for the PCR. Method: immunoSEQ multiplex PCR; TCRdb's copy keeps in-frame clones and lacks some. The sample lists just under 250,000 clones; around 80% were seen once. The TCR was taken from a woman aged 35 to 49 in good health and CMV-seropositive. The chain is built from TRBV30 and TRBJ2-6; tentative D call: TRBD1 (6 bases). Sequencing input: PBMCs. The CDR3 coding sequence is TGTGCCTGGAGTGTATCTGGGGGCCTCAGTGGGGCCAACGTCCTGACTTTC. As protein: CAWSVSGGLSGANVLTF.